This T cell receptor (beta chain) was captured by sequencing in a study of identical twins (dated by TCRdb to 2016 to 2017). Notes on the research overall: TCR alpha and beta repertoires from monozygotic twins, unrelated adults of various ages and cord blood were deep-sequenced to test whether fetal clonotypes persist. Replicate twin experiments were performed at different times using different library preparation protocols to rule out contamination. The paper's findings and limits, for the study overall: In monozygotic twins, out-of-frame TCR alpha sharing was systematically underestimated by recombination models, although the models agreed with sharing between unrelated individuals. Fewer insertions were carried by abundant cord blood beta clonotypes; a weaker similar trend was observed in young adult naive repertoires, while no such trend was observed in memory repertoires. Excess twin sharing in beta out-of-frame sequences was weaker because fewer shared sequences lowered the signal-to-noise ratio. Compared with coincidental sharing between unrelated individuals, out-of-frame TCR alpha sequences shared between twins had an excess of sequences with low generation probability. Because the same donors could not be followed over many years, the conclusions relied on cross-sectional statistical analysis. Invariant T cells such as MAIT and iNKT could partly confound zero-insertion analyses, although diverse VJ usage argued against such confounding for most clonotypes.

Taken from the germline V gene, the CDR1 and CDR2 loops are MDHEN and SYDVKM. The CDR3 covers 15 residues, taking in both the cysteine and the phenylalanine. Only the CDR3 region is kept as DNA, spanning 45 bases read in frame from base 1. V loses 6 bases of germline sequence and J loses 3 bases, and the interval between the two ends is 18 bases. Library method: 5' RACE. Sequencing was carried out with an Illumina HiSeq 2000. A universal primer binding site was introduced by template switching, and a unique molecular identifier was present in the final cDNA, enabling accurate counting of TCR cDNA molecules. Specific primers in the conserved constant-segment region were used to synthesize first-strand cDNA for TCR alpha and beta chains. To control for contamination, every cDNA library was double barcoded, receiving both a SMART-Mk sample barcode and Illumina barcodes. TruSeq adapter sequences, together with Illumina sample barcodes, were added in two successive PCR steps. TCR alpha and beta cDNA libraries were sequenced on the Illumina HiSeq platform with custom primers. For the original study's pipeline: Unique molecular identifiers were extracted from raw reads with MiGEC, and CDR3 positions were determined with MiXCR. Recombination models were inferred per individual with the repgenHMM and IGoR tools using an EM algorithm. The tcR package in R was used for shared clonotype analysis, with sharing normalized by the product of cloneset sizes. Out-of-frame nonproductive sequences were analyzed to study raw recombination free of thymic and clonal selection effects. Starting from the raw public reads, TCRdb applied fastp trimming at Q25, assembled clones with MiXCR and retained in-frame beta chains. Rows are combined by CDR3 protein, so each entry shows the most common genes and DNA. Clone size and V and J calls follow TCRdb, not the original study. Recorded for this sample are 1,800,000 or so distinct CDR3 sequences; roughly 35% of them occurred a single time. Of the sample, about 0.3% falls within the top ten clones.

Details on this clonotype: Its antigen remains unidentified. One base away there is no much larger clone; base qualities are not given.

All donors were healthy Caucasians. The sequencing input was cord blood. The chain is made from TRBV28 and TRBJ2-7; matching of 6 bases hints at TRBD2 as the D gene. The sequence came from a newborn girl in good health. The nucleotide sequence reads TGTGCCAGCAGGGGGTCGGGAGTTCTACTCTACGAGCAGTACTTC. Its translation is CASRGSGVLLYEQYF.